One and the same sample provided the 5 T cell receptor beta chains below, sequenced in a study of blood T cell repertoires in COVID-19. The assay was immunoSEQ multiplex PCR, and TCRdb's table has in-frame clones only and misses some. The sample comprises 170,000 or so clones, approximately 84% of which are singletons, and around an eighth rests with the top ten. Sequences were obtained from peripheral blood. The receptors stem from a young man with active or convalescent COVID-19.

The chain links TRBV30 to TRBJ2-1; D might be TRBD2 (6 bases). The CDR3 is 16 residues long. Germline values: CDR1 GTSNPN, CDR2 SVGIG (reference sequence). Trimming pared 4 bases from V and 0 bases from J, leaving 16 bases between. Here the CDR3 DNA reads TGTGCCTGGAACAGAATCGGGAGAAGCTCCTACAATGAGCAGTTCTTC. This encodes CAWNRIGRSSYNEQFF.

The chain employs TRBV6-5 and TRBJ1-1; the D is unclear. The germline CDR1 and CDR2 sequences are MNHEY and SVGAGI. The V gene lost 4 bases and the J gene lost 1 base, with 13 bases spanning the gap. The CDR3 loop spans 15 amino acids. The CDR3 DNA reads as TGTGCCAGCAGTTCCAGGATCCATGCGAACACTGAAGCTTTCTTT. Its translation: CASSSRIHANTEAFF.

The chain is built from TRBV19 and TRBJ1-6, with 7 bases fitting TRBD1. The CDR3 consists of 19 residues. With 5 bases clipped from V and 0 bases from J, the junction kept 13 bases outside the gene matches. The germline CDR1 and CDR2 sequences are LNHDA and SQIVND (reference sequence). The CDR3 DNA sequence: TGTGCCAGTAGTCCGCGGGCACAGGGGAGAGGCTCCTATAATTCACCCCTCCACTTT. It encodes CASSPRAQGRGSYNSPLHF.

About this clone itself: An end of the junction differs from the germline gene, which may be a read error. This chain uses TRBV7-7 with TRBJ2-1, with TRBD2 identical over 7 bases. Germline-derived CDR1 and CDR2 are SSHAT and FNYEAQ (reference sequence). The CDR3 spans 13 residues. This CDR3 is CASSPGTTNEQFF. DNA for the CDR3: TGTGCTAGCAGCCCCGGGACTACCAATGAGCAGTTCTTC.

The rearrangement uses TRBV7-3 and TRBJ2-1; no clear D gene. The germline V gene encodes CDR1 SGHTA and CDR2 FQGTGA. CDR3 length equals 15 residues. Trimming removed 6 bases from V and 4 bases from J, with 16 bases in between. The CDR3 loop is CASSPSADGYNEQFF. The CDR3 DNA reads as TGTGCCAGCAGTCCCTCGGCGGATGGGTACAATGAGCAGTTCTTC. Filled out from reference TRBV7-3 and TRBJ2-1, the complete variable domain reads GAGVSQTPSNKVTEKGKYVELRCDPISGHTALYWYRQSLGQGPEFLIYFQGTGAADDSGLPNDRFFAVRPEGSVSTLKIQRTERGDSAVYLCASSPSADGYNEQFFGPGTRLTVL.